These T cell receptor beta chains were read from a single sample in a study of T cell repertoires in cytomegalovirus infection. Their antigens remain unidentified. A single record per CDR3 protein comes from TCRdb applying MiXCR to the reads. Among around 770,000 distinct CDR3 sequences listed, almost 30% were seen once. The sequencing used cultured CD8+ T cells from PBMCs, collected from culture after CMV antigen stimulation. These receptors were obtained from a human donor in good health (CMV status not recorded). Some clones in this sample may be carry-over from other donors' samples. Both conserved end residues are part of each CDR3. D genes are given only for firm matches. Part of the rows lack a size; the others show once, few, many or a class for expanded clones.

j_call | v_call | clone_size | d_call | cdr3_aa | cdr3_nt
TRBJ2-7 | TRBV28 | few | NA | CASSLGRPLGDEQYF | TGTGCCAGCAGTTTAGGACGGCCTTTGGGGGATGAGCAGTACTTC
TRBJ1-2 | TRBV4-1 | NA | NA | CASSQSDLAFYGYTF | TGCGCCAGCAGCCAATCTGACTTAGCCTTCTATGGCTACACCTTC
TRBJ1-5 | TRBV7-2 | many | NA | CASSLWAGNSNQPQHF | TGTGCCAGCAGCTTATGGGCGGGGAATAGCAATCAGCCCCAGCATTTT
TRBJ1-3 | TRBV15 | few | NA | CATSSDWYSGNTIYF | TGTGCCACCAGCAGCGACTGGTACTCTGGAAACACCATATATTTT
TRBJ2-3 | TRBV27 | many | TRBD2 | CASSRWGGDTDTQYF | TGTGCCAGCAGTCGATGGGGGGGGGACACAGATACGCAGTATTTT
TRBJ1-2 | TRBV2 | once | TRBD1 | CASGIDRAGYTF | TGTGCCAGCGGAATCGACAGGGCTGGCTACACCTTC
TRBJ2-3 | TRBV7-2 | many | TRBD2 | CASSFTGGGLDTQYF | TGTGCCAGCAGCTTTACGGGGGGGGGCTTAGATACGCAGTATTTT
TRBJ1-1 | TRBV27 | NA | NA | CASEGFNTEAFF | TGTGCCAGCGAAGGGTTTAACACTGAAGCTTTCTTT
TRBJ1-2 | TRBV5-1 | NA | NA | CASRPPASQGYTF | TGCGCCAGCAGGCCTCCGGCCAGTCAGGGCTACACCTTC
TRBJ2-7 | TRBV6-8 | few | TRBD2 | CASSFRTSGGYQHF | TGTGCCAGCAGTTTCCGGACTAGCGGGGGGTACCAACACTTC
TRBJ2-1 | TRBV7-9 | few | TRBD1 | CASSLTGEETQFF | TGTGCCAGCAGCTTGACAGGGGAAGAGACCCAGTTCTTC
TRBJ1-1 | TRBV27 | few | TRBD1 | CASSPTGQKAFF | TGTGCCAGCAGTCCGACGGGACAGAAAGCTTTCTTT
TRBJ2-7 | TRBV7-9 | few | TRBD1 | CASSRTGTGLWDEQYF | TGTGCCAGCAGCCGGACCGGGACAGGGTTGTGGGACGAGCAGTACTTC
TRBJ1-3 | TRBV9 | NA | NA | CASSGRDKKSAGNTIYF | TGTGCCAGCAGCGGCCGGGACAAAAAGTCAGCTGGAAACACCATATATTTT
TRBJ2-7 | TRBV15 | NA | NA | CATSRDRIDIYEQYF | TGTGCCACCAGCAGAGATCGCATCGACATCTACGAGCAGTACTTC
TRBJ2-3 | TRBV12-5 | few | TRBD2 | CASGLGLARSTDTQYF | TGTGCTAGTGGTTTAGGACTAGCAAGAAGCACAGATACGCAGTATTTT
TRBJ2-1 | TRBV7-2 | NA | TRBD2 | CASSPGLAGVGNYNEQFF | TGTGCCAGCAGCCCGGGACTAGCGGGGGTTGGCAACTACAATGAGCAGTTCTTC
TRBJ2-7 | TRBV15 | NA | NA | CATSTTVPYEQYF | TGTGCCACCAGCACGACAGTTCCCTACGAGCAGTACTTC
TRBJ2-7 | TRBV2 | few | TRBD1 | CASSARGSYEQYF | TGTGCCAGCAGTGCCAGGGGGTCCTACGAGCAGTACTTC
TRBJ2-1 | TRBV27 | few | NA | CASSRGSPSYNEQFF | TGTGCCAGCAGTCGCGGATCCCCCTCCTACAATGAGCAGTTCTTC
TRBJ1-5 | TRBV5-1 | many | NA | CASSLRGGSNQPQHF | TGTGCCAGCAGCTTACGGGGCGGTAGCAATCAGCCCCAGCATTTT
TRBJ2-3 | TRBV18 | few | NA | CASSPILTGRDTDTQYF | TGTGCCAGCTCACCAATCTTAACAGGGAGGGACACAGATACGCAGTATTTT
TRBJ2-1 | TRBV6-5 | few | NA | CASSNPGLVPYNEQFF | TGTGCCAGCAGTAACCCGGGACTCGTTCCCTACAATGAGCAGTTCTTC
TRBJ1-1 | TRBV20-1 | NA | TRBD1 | CSVPDRADTEAFF | TGCAGTGTACCGGACAGGGCGGACACTGAAGCTTTCTTT
TRBJ1-1 | TRBV4-1 | NA | NA | CASSQGPQGQGTEAFF | TGCGCCAGCAGCCAAGGGCCCCAGGGGCAGGGCACTGAAGCTTTCTTT
TRBJ1-6 | TRBV27 | NA | NA | CASSWQGASPLHF | TGTGCCAGCAGTTGGCAGGGTGCTTCACCCCTCCACTTT
TRBJ2-2 | TRBV11-2 | few | NA | CASPGEADTGELFF | TGTGCCAGCCCAGGGGAGGCGGACACCGGGGAGCTGTTTTTT
TRBJ2-3 | TRBV7-9 | few | TRBD1 | CASSRRDRGVADTQYF | TGTGCCAGCAGCCGCCGGGACAGGGGGGTAGCAGATACGCAGTATTTT
TRBJ1-6 | TRBV6-1 | many | NA | CASSEGRPGHLNSPLHF | TGTGCCAGCAGTGAAGGGCGACCGGGACACTTAAATTCACCCCTCCACTTT
TRBJ1-1 | TRBV7-6 | NA | NA | CASSPNPQGKDTEAFF | TGTGCCAGCAGCCCCAACCCCCAGGGAAAGGATACTGAAGCTTTCTTT
TRBJ2-3 | TRBV6-1 | few | TRBD2 | CASRSTSGFPDTQYF | TGTGCCAGCAGGTCGACTAGCGGTTTCCCAGATACGCAGTATTTT
TRBJ1-6 | TRBV7-8 | NA | NA | CASSLGRKSSYNSPLHF | TGTGCCAGCAGCTTAGGACGAAAAAGCTCCTATAATTCACCCCTCCACTTT
TRBJ2-3 | TRBV7-6 | few | NA | CASSLPVIAVFPYTQYF | TGTGCCAGCAGCTTACCGGTGATAGCGGTATTCCCGTATACGCAGTATTTT
TRBJ2-5 | TRBV27 | NA | TRBD2 | CASSSPGAGGGTQYF | TGTGCCAGCAGTTCCCCGGGAGCGGGGGGCGGGACCCAGTACTTC
TRBJ1-1 | TRBV27 | many | NA | CASSLSGGLNTEAFF | TGTGCCAGCAGTTTAAGCGGCGGATTGAACACTGAAGCTTTCTTT
TRBJ2-2 | TRBV12-3/TRBV12-4 | NA | TRBD1 | CASTPSGQGAVGGELFF | TGTGCCAGCACGCCCTCGGGACAGGGGGCGGTCGGCGGGGAGCTGTTTTTT
TRBJ1-2 | TRBV10-3 | NA | NA | CAISDLQLGDYTF | TGTGCCATCAGTGACCTTCAACTAGGGGACTACACCTTC
TRBJ2-1 | TRBV7-3 | NA | TRBD1 | CASSLTSNRGPHNEQFF | TGTGCCAGCAGCTTAACGTCAAACAGGGGGCCTCACAATGAGCAGTTCTTC
TRBJ2-2 | TRBV6-5 | few | TRBD1 | CASTINSRQGPYTGELFF | TGTGCCAGCACCATAAACAGCAGACAGGGGCCCTACACCGGGGAGCTGTTTTTT
TRBJ2-1 | TRBV6-1 | few | TRBD2 | CASTLLAGGPSSYNEQFF | TGTGCCAGCACCTTACTAGCGGGGGGCCCCAGCTCCTACAATGAGCAGTTCTTC
TRBJ1-6 | TRBV7-2 | many | TRBD1 | CASSPRTGVIYNSPLHF | TGTGCCAGCAGCCCGAGGACAGGGGTGATCTATAATTCACCCCTCCACTTT
TRBJ1-1 | TRBV27 | NA | NA | CASSPFSQNTEAFF | TGTGCCAGCAGTCCCTTTTCGCAGAACACTGAAGCTTTCTTT
TRBJ2-7 | TRBV5-1 | NA | TRBD1 | CASSPGQGVAEQYF | TGCGCCAGCAGCCCGGGACAGGGAGTGGCCGAGCAGTACTTC
TRBJ2-5 | TRBV7-2 | NA | NA | CASSLNVLVTQETQYF | TGTGCCAGCAGCCTGAATGTACTAGTGACTCAAGAGACCCAGTACTTC
TRBJ2-3 | TRBV4-1 | few | TRBD1 | CASSQVTGGLTDTQYF | TGCGCCAGCAGCCAGGTGACAGGGGGCCTCACAGATACGCAGTATTTT
TRBJ2-1 | TRBV28 | NA | NA | CASEEGPKRNNEQFF | TGTGCCAGCGAGGAAGGGCCGAAGAGGAACAATGAGCAGTTCTTC
TRBJ2-5 | TRBV12-5 | NA | NA | CASGLVPGETQYF | TGTGCTAGTGGTTTGGTACCGGGGGAGACCCAGTACTTC
TRBJ2-7 | TRBV27 | NA | TRBD1 | CASSFHLPDRGLASYEQYF | TGTGCCAGCAGTTTCCACCTCCCGGACAGGGGGCTCGCGTCCTACGAGCAGTACTTC
TRBJ2-7 | TRBV7-6 | few | NA | CASSPGGSSLYEQYF | TGTGCCAGCAGCCCCGGGGGTAGCAGCCTCTACGAGCAGTACTTC
TRBJ1-2 | TRBV12-3/TRBV12-4 | few | NA | CASSLADNGYGYTF | TGTGCCAGCAGTTTGGCGGACAACGGCTATGGCTACACCTTC